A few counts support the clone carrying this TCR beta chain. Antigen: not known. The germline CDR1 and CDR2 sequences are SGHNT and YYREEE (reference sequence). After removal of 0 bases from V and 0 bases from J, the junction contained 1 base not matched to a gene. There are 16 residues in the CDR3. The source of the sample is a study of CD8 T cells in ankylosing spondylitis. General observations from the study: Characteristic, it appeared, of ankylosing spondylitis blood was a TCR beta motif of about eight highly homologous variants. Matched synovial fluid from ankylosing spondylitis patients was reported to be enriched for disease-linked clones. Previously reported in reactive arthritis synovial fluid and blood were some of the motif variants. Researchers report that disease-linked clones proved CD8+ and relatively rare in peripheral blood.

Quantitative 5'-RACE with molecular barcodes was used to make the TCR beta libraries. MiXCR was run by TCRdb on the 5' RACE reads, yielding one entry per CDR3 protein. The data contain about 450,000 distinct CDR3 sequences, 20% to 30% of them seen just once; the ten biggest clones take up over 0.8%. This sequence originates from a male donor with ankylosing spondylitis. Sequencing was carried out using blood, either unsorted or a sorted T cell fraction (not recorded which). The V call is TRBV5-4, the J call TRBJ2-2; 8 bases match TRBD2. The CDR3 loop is CASSLALAANTGELFF. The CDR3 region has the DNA TGTGCCAGCAGCTTGGCACTAGCGGCGAACACCGGGGAGCTGTTTTTT.